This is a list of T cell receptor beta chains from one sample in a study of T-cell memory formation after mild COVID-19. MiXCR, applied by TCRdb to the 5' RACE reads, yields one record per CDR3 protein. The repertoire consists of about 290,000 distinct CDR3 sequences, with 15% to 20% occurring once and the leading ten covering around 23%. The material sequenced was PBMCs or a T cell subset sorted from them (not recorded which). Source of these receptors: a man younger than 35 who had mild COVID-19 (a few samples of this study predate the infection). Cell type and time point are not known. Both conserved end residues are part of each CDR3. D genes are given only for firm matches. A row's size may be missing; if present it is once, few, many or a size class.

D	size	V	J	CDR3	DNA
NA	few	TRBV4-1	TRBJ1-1	CASSQGNAEAFF	TGCGCCAGCAGCCAAGGTAACGCTGAAGCTTTCTTT
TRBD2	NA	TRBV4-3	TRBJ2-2	CASSQGTSGGNTGELFF	TGCGCCAGCAGCCAAGGGACTAGCGGGGGGAACACCGGGGAGCTGTTTTTT
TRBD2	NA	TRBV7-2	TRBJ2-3	CASSSTGTSGTDTQYF	TGTGCCAGCAGCTCTACCGGGACTAGCGGCACAGATACGCAGTATTTT
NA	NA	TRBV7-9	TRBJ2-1	CASSARTALYNEQFF	TGTGCCAGCAGCGCCCGGACCGCGCTTTACAATGAGCAGTTCTTC
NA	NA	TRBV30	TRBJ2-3	CAWSSSADTQYF	TGTGCCTGGAGTAGTAGCGCAGATACGCAGTATTTT
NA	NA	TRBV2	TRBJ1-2	CASSENRRRGYTF	TGTGCCAGCAGTGAGAACAGGCGGCGTGGCTACACCTTC
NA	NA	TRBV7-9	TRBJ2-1	CASSTLSGQQYNEQFF	TGTGCCAGCAGCACACTCTCAGGGCAACAGTACAATGAGCAGTTCTTC
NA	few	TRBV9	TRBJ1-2	CASRTTAGSGGYTF	TGTGCCAGCAGGACCACGGCGGGGTCCGGAGGCTACACCTTC
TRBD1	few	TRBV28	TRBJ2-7	CASSRDSYDF	TGTGCCAGCAGTCGGGACAGTTATGACTTC
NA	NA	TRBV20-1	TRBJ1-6	CSAGGGVGSYNSPLHF	TGCAGTGCTGGAGGCGGGGTTGGCTCCTATAATTCACCCCTCCACTTT
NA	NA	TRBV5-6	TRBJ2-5	CASSLGGRGDPETQYF	TGTGCCAGCAGCTTGGGAGGGCGAGGCGATCCAGAGACCCAGTACTTC
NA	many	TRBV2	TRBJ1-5	CASSFTGIYQPQHF	TGTGCCAGCAGTTTTACAGGGATATATCAGCCCCAGCATTTT
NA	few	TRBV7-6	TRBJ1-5	CASSLGQSGNQPQHF	TGTGCCAGCAGCTTAGGGCAGTCGGGCAATCAGCCCCAGCATTTT
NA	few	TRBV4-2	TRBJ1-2	CASSQGTGLGYTF	TGTGCCAGCAGCCAAGGAACAGGTCTGGGCTACACCTTC
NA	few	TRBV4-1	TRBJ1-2	CASSQAFGSNYGYTF	TGCGCCAGCAGCCAAGCCTTCGGCAGTAACTATGGCTACACCTTC
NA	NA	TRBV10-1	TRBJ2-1	CASSGGGQSSYNEQFF	TGCGCCAGCAGTGGAGGGGGGCAAAGCTCCTACAATGAGCAGTTCTTC
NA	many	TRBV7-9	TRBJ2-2	CASSLRGPGELFF	TGTGCCAGCAGCTTGCGAGGGCCCGGGGAGCTGTTTTTT
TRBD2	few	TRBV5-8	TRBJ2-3	CASSLTSGDWTDTQYF	TGTGCCAGCAGCTTAACTAGCGGGGATTGGACAGATACGCAGTATTTT
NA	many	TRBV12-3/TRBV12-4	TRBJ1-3	CASSLAAAATIYF	TGTGCCAGCAGCTTAGCAGCAGCGGCCACCATATATTTT
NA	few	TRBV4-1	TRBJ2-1	CASSRGANEQFF	TGCGCCAGCAGCCGGGGGGCCAATGAGCAGTTCTTC
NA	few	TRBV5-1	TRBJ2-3	CASGFVGDTQYF	TGCGCCAGCGGGTTCGTGGGAGATACGCAGTATTTT
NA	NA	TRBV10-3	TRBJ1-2	CAISERQGDGYTF	TGTGCCATCAGTGAGCGGCAGGGAGATGGCTACACCTTC
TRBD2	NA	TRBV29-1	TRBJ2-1	CSVPWGGGGFF	TGCAGCGTACCATGGGGGGGTGGCGGGTTCTTC
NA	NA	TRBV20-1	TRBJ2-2	CSARGVTRDTGELFF	TGCAGTGCTAGGGGAGTCACCCGGGACACCGGGGAGCTGTTTTTT
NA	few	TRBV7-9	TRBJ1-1	CASSLGGIPTEAFF	TGTGCCAGCAGCCTAGGAGGGATTCCCACTGAAGCTTTCTTT
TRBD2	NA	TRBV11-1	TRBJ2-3	CASSLAATGGGPDTQYF	TGTGCCAGCAGCTTAGCGGCTACGGGAGGAGGCCCAGATACGCAGTATTTT
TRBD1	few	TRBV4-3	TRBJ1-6	CASSQAGQGFQPLHF	TGCGCCAGCAGCCAGGCGGGACAGGGGTTTCAACCCCTCCACTTT
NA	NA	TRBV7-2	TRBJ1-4	CASSPDSRNEKLFF	TGTGCCAGCAGTCCGGACAGCCGGAATGAAAAACTGTTTTTT